Shown below are 15 T cell receptor beta chains from a single sample sequenced in a study of T cell responses to AZD1222 COVID-19 vaccine. Only in-frame clones appear in the TCRdb table, and some are missing; sequencing was by immunoSEQ multiplex PCR. The data show around 77,000 clones, with more than 75% seen just once and under 30% held by the top ten. The material sequenced was peripheral blood, taken on day 0 of AZD1222 vaccination. These receptors were taken from an adult in good health.

The gene calls are TRBV28 and TRBJ1-6; D remains unclear. V was cut by 4 bases and J by 6 bases, with 7 bases left in between. This CDR3 is 13 amino acids long. CDR1 and CDR2 from the germline V gene are MDHEN and SYDVKM. The CDR3: CASSSLSNSPLHF. CDR3 DNA sequence: TGTGCCAGCAGTTCCCTCTCTAATTCACCCCTCCACTTT.

CDR3 sequence (DNA): TGTGCCAGCAGCTCGGGGATTTCAGTAGGCTACACCTTC. Translating it yields CASSSGISVGYTF. The J gene is TRBJ1-2, the V gene TRBV7-2; D gene ambiguous. The CDR3 loop spans 13 amino acids. The V gene lost 4 bases and the J gene lost 8 bases, with 14 bases spanning the gap. Germline V gene lookup returns CDR1 SGHTA and CDR2 FQGNSA.

The chain has TRBV19 and TRBJ2-1; D may correspond to TRBD1 or TRBD2 (6 bases each). Trimming cost V 6 bases and J 9 bases, with 15 bases left between them. From germline, CDR1 is LNHDA and CDR2 SQIVND (reference sequence). The CDR3 length is 13 residues. The CDR3 spells CASRPLGGPEQFF. The CDR3 DNA reads as TGTGCCAGTAGGCCTCTGGGGGGCCCTGAGCAGTTCTTC.

The V gene is TRBV21-1, the J gene TRBJ2-7; TRBD1, the table's D call, was not compared with the DNA. TRBV21-1 counts as a pseudogene. This CDR3 has 17 amino acids. The CDR3 nucleotides read TGTGCCAGCAGCCGACGAGAGGACAGTTTTCCTCCCTACGAGCAGTACTTC. Translating gives CASSRREDSFPPYEQYF.

The V and J genes are TRBV3-1 (or the pseudogene TRBV3-2) and TRBJ1-3; D is undetermined. The CDR3 covers 14 residues. The germline V gene encodes CDR1 LGHDT and CDR2 YNNKEL (reference sequence). Deletions cut 5 bases from V and 5 bases from J, with 13 bases between. DNA for the CDR3: TGTGCCAGCAGCGACCGGGCCGAGAGAAACACCATATATTTT. It encodes CASSDRAERNTIYF.

J is TRBJ1-2 and V is TRBV7-2, with D unclear. V was pared by 5 bases and J by 6 bases, with 13 bases between. The CDR3 runs to 13 residues. CDR1 and CDR2 (germline): SGHTA, FQGNSA. The CDR3 DNA follows: TGTGCCAGCAGCCTAGTAACGGCAGATGGCTACACCTTC. It specifies CASSLVTADGYTF.

The chain carries TRBV28 and TRBJ2-7; D is uncertain. V was pared by 3 bases and J by 3 bases, with 12 bases between. Germline V gene lookup returns CDR1 MDHEN and CDR2 SYDVKM. The CDR3 is 14 amino acids. The CDR3 nucleotides read TGTGCCAGCAGTTTCGTAGGTTCGGGCTACGAGCAGTACTTC. Translating it yields CASSFVGSGYEQYF.

The genes are TRBV19 and TRBJ1-6; a possible D gene is TRBD1 (6 bases). The V gene's germline CDR1 is LNHDA and CDR2 SQIVND (reference sequence). The CDR3 is 15 residues long. V gave up 3 bases and J gave up 9 bases, with 15 bases separating them. Here the CDR3 reads CASSIGQGFGSPLHF. The CDR3 region has the DNA TGTGCCAGTAGTATTGGGCAGGGGTTCGGTTCACCCCTCCACTTT.

This chain uses TRBV19 with TRBJ2-3, with 9 positions matching TRBD1. Trimming cost V 4 bases and J 4 bases; bases outside gene matches: 15. The CDR3 has 18 amino acids. Germline CDR1 is LNHDA and CDR2 is SQIVND (reference sequence). CDR3 sequence: CASSTRTGAERGPDTQYF. The CDR3 coding sequence is TGTGCCAGTAGTACAAGGACAGGGGCGGAAAGGGGCCCAGATACGCAGTATTTT. Full variable domain (outside the CDR3, taken from reference TRBV19 and TRBJ2-3): DGGITQSPKYLFRKEGQNVTLSCEQNLNHDAMYWYRQDPGQGLRLIYYSQIVNDFQKGDIAEGYSVSREKKESFPLTVTSAQKNPTAFYLCASSTRTGAERGPDTQYFGPGTRLTVL.

The rearrangement joins TRBV19 to TRBJ2-2; 10 bases line up with TRBD1. The germline CDR1 and CDR2 sequences are LNHDA and SQIVND (reference sequence). The CDR3 loop spans 17 amino acids. Germline trimming cut 3 bases from V and 5 bases from J; bases unmatched to any gene: 9. The CDR3 sequence: CASSMAPTGQGTGELFF. CDR3 coding DNA: TGTGCCAGTAGTATGGCCCCGACGGGACAGGGGACCGGGGAGCTGTTTTTT.

This chain connects TRBV7-6 to TRBJ2-7, with D possibly TRBD1 on 6 matching bases. V lost 5 bases to trimming and J lost 4 bases, with 12 bases between them. The CDR3 extends over 13 amino acids. Germline V lookup: CDR1 SGHVS, CDR2 FNYEAQ. The CDR3 region is CASSVGTFYEQYF. CDR3 DNA: TGTGCCAGCAGCGTCGGGACATTTTACGAGCAGTACTTC.

The chain links TRBV6-1 to TRBJ2-2, with 8 positions matching TRBD1. There are 15 residues in the CDR3. Unmatched junction bases numbered 1, after V lost 1 base and J lost 3 bases. CDR1 and CDR2 (germline): MNHNS, SASEGT. The chain's CDR3 is CASSEGDRYTGELFF. CDR3 nucleotide sequence: TGTGCCAGCAGTGAAGGGGACAGGTACACCGGGGAGCTGTTTTTT.

The V and J genes are TRBV30 and TRBJ2-7, with 7 bases lining up with TRBD1. In germline, CDR1 is GTSNPN, CDR2 SVGIG (reference sequence). There are 14 residues in the CDR3. V was pared by 0 bases and J by 0 bases, with 2 bases of the junction left unmatched. The CDR3 here is CAWSVQGRSYEQYF. The DNA of the CDR3 is TGTGCCTGGAGTGTACAGGGGCGCTCCTACGAGCAGTACTTC.

J is TRBJ2-3 and V is TRBV5-8; D not certain. The V gene lost 3 bases and the J gene lost 0 bases, with 11 bases spanning the gap. The germline gives CDR1 SGHTS, CDR2 YDEGEE. The CDR3 is 15 residues long. CDR3 DNA sequence: TGTGCCAGCAGCTCCTTAGTCTTTAGCACAGATACGCAGTATTTT. Translation gives CASSSLVFSTDTQYF.

V usage is TRBV5-4 and J usage is TRBJ2-7; D ambiguous. The germline CDR1 and CDR2 sequences are SGHNT and YYREEE (reference sequence). This CDR3 region has 12 residues. Trimming took 0 bases from V and 6 from J, leaving 7 bases between them. CDR3 coding DNA: TGTGCCAGCAGCTTGGGACGGGCCGAGCAGTACTTC. Amino acids: CASSLGRAEQYF.